The 10 T cell receptor beta chains below were found in one sample sequenced in a study of beta chain features in type 1 diabetes. Investigators reverse transcribed all isolated RNA, so they sequenced expressed TCRB transcripts. The table came from immunoSEQ multiplex PCR; TCRdb's copy has only in-frame clones and leaves some out. This sample has a few hundred thousand clones, with around 30% found just once. The sequenced material came from naive CD4+ T cells from blood. The receptors were sampled from a man between 18 and 35 years old in good health.

The rearrangement joins TRBV4-2 to TRBJ2-7; 9 nucleotides agree with TRBD1. Germline CDR1 is LGHNA and CDR2 is YNFKEQ. The CDR3 runs to 15 residues. Trimming at V came to 2 bases and at J to 3 bases, leaving 5 bases not matched to a gene. In DNA, the CDR3 is TGTGCCAGCAGCCAAATGCCGGGACAGGGCTACGAGCAGTACTTC. It is translated as CASSQMPGQGYEQYF.

This clone has more than one count but fewer than ten. J is TRBJ2-3 and V is TRBV5-4, with D possibly being TRBD2 (5 bases). V was clipped by 0 bases and J by 4 bases, with 9 bases between them. The germline gives CDR1 SGHNT, CDR2 YYREEE (reference sequence). The CDR3 runs 14 residues. Written as DNA, the CDR3 is TGTGCCAGCAGCTTGGGCCAGAGGGCAGATACGCAGTATTTT. This translates into CASSLGQRADTQYF.

Comments on this clone: At the DNA level, this CDR3 is encoded by other sequences in the same sample as well. CDR3 sequence (DNA): TGCAGCGTGGACAGCGGGAAGGGGGATACGCAGTATTTT. It encodes CSVDSGKGDTQYF. V usage is TRBV29-1 and J usage is TRBJ2-3, with D possibly TRBD2 on 7 matching bases. Germline V gene data show CDR1 as SQVTM and CDR2 as ANQGSEA. This CDR3 comprises 13 residues. V lost 6 bases and J lost 6, with 16 bases in between.

This rearrangement joins TRBV6-5 to TRBJ2-5; D is unresolved. Germline assignment: CDR1 MNHEY and CDR2 SVGAGI. The CDR3 covers 12 residues. Deletions cut 7 bases from V and 3 bases from J, with 9 bases between. The CDR3 DNA reads as TGTGCCAGCACGAAGGAAGAAGAGACCCAGTACTTC. Amino acid sequence: CASTKEEETQYF.

This clone has just a few counts. V is TRBV7-9 and J is TRBJ2-2; D may match TRBD1 or TRBD2 (6 bases each). The germline V gene has CDR1 SEHNR and CDR2 FQNEAQ (reference sequence). The CDR3 loop spans 16 amino acids. Trimming cost V 4 bases and J 0 bases, with 12 bases left between them. The CDR3 spells CASSSRGGPNTGELFF. In DNA, the CDR3 is TGTGCCAGCAGCTCTCGAGGGGGGCCGAACACCGGGGAGCTGTTTTTT.

J is TRBJ2-7 and V is TRBV6-1; 7 bases agree with TRBD1. The V gene end was trimmed by 6 bases and the J gene end by 1 base; junction bases not matched to a gene: 9. The CDR3 has 15 amino acids. Germline loops: CDR1 MNHNS, CDR2 SASEGT. The CDR3 loop reads CASRKNRGASYEQYF. For the CDR3, the DNA is TGTGCCAGCAGGAAAAACAGGGGAGCATCCTACGAGCAGTACTTC.

The CDR3: CASSYDSTDTQYF. CDR3 DNA sequence: TGTGCCAGCAGCTATGACAGCACAGATACGCAGTATTTT. This rearrangement joins TRBV9 to TRBJ2-3; D is unresolved. V lost 4 bases, J lost 0 bases, and 6 bases lay in between. Germline V gene lookup returns CDR1 SGDLS and CDR2 YYNGEE. The CDR3 runs to 13 residues.

About this clone: Just one base apart from a much larger clone, this may be a read error. The chain employs TRBV6-4 and TRBJ2-6; D gene unclear. Between the trimmed V and J ends, which lost 6 bases and 2 bases, there was a span of 5 bases. Per germline, CDR1 MRHNA and CDR2 SNTAGT. There are 13 residues in the CDR3. The CDR3 is CASSLAGANVLTF. The CDR3 DNA reads as TGTGCCAGCAGCCTAGCTGGGGCCAACGTCCTGACTTTC.

This clone was counted between two and nine times. The J gene is TRBJ2-7, the V gene TRBV15, with 11 bases that match TRBD1. Germline assignment: CDR1 LNHNV and CDR2 YYDKDF (reference sequence). After removal of 2 bases from V and 6 bases from J, the junction contained 3 bases not matched to a gene. CDR3 length: 14 residues. CDR3 sequence: CATSRRDRGTEQYF. In nucleotides, the CDR3 is TGTGCCACCAGCAGAAGGGACAGGGGGACCGAGCAGTACTTC.

This rearrangement joins TRBV4-1 to TRBJ2-5; TRBD2 matches 8 bases. The trim removed 4 bases at V and 2 bases at J, leaving 9 bases unmatched. Germline V lookup: CDR1 MGHRA, CDR2 YSYEKL. The CDR3 loop spans 16 amino acids. CDR3 amino acids: CASSLGPSGPQETQYF. The CDR3 DNA is TGCGCCAGCAGCCTGGGCCCTAGCGGGCCTCAAGAGACCCAGTACTTC.